One and the same sample provided the 25 T cell receptor beta chains below, sequenced in a study of blood T cell repertoires in COVID-19 (dated by TCRdb to 2020 to 2021). Library generation was performed with the immunoSEQ multiplex PCR assay. TCRdb took this table from immuneACCESS and kept in-frame rearrangements with V and J called. Such tables lack part of the clones; where checked against another copy, unresolved V genes explain under half of the gap, and the rest is unexplained. The sample table lists 200,000 to 300,000 clones, around 85% of them with a count of one. Together, the top ten hold roughly 5.3% of the sample. Sequencing was done on a sample of peripheral blood. The receptor set was obtained from a man between 45 and 60 years old with COVID-19, enrolled during active disease.

This clone was recorded once. The chain is built from TRBV10-2 and TRBJ2-3; D might be TRBD1 (5 bases). The ends were cut back, 6 bases at V and 0 bases at J, with 13 bases in the middle. In germline, CDR1 is WSHSY, CDR2 SAAADI. The CDR3 is made up of 15 amino acids. The CDR3 nucleotides are TGCGCCAGCAGCCGACAGTCGACTAGCACAGATACGCAGTATTTT. Translated: CASSRQSTSTDTQYF.

The chain couples TRBV6-5 to TRBJ1-1, with D hard to call. Germline V gene data show CDR1 as MNHEY and CDR2 as SVGAGI. CDR3 length equals 15 residues. The V gene lost 2 bases and the J gene lost 5 bases, with 15 bases spanning the gap. CDR3 bases: TGTGCCAGCAGTTACAGCGGACCCCCGGGGACTGAAGCTTTCTTT. Residues: CASSYSGPPGTEAFF.

The chain has TRBV20-1 and TRBJ2-1; 8 positions match TRBD2. This CDR3 contains 15 residues. Germline CDR1 DFQATT, CDR2 SNEGSKA (reference sequence). V trimming: 3 bases; J trimming: 6 bases; junction bases outside the gene matches: 10. CDR3: CSASSGTSSINEQFF. DNA of the CDR3: TGCAGTGCTAGTTCCGGGACTAGTTCTATCAATGAGCAGTTCTTC.

This chain uses TRBV7-9 with TRBJ2-7; unclear D gene. Trimming left V 1 base short and J 5 bases short, with 15 bases between. CDR3 size: 15 residues. The germline gives CDR1 SEHNR, CDR2 FQNEAQ (reference sequence). CDR3: CASSLVSLSSDEQYF. The DNA of the CDR3 is TGTGCCAGCAGCTTAGTTTCTCTTTCGTCGGACGAGCAGTACTTC.

The chain uses TRBV18 and TRBJ2-5; D unclear. The J call may not be correct, given that the DNA end is closer to TRBJ2-7. Germline V gene lookup returns CDR1 KGHSH and CDR2 LQKENI. The CDR3 covers 13 residues. The CDR3 protein is CASSPPLAGEQYF. Written as DNA, the CDR3 is TGTGCCAGCTCACCACCGTTAGCCGGCGAGCAGTACTTC.

This chain joins TRBV27 and TRBJ2-1; the match to TRBD1 covers 7 bases. CDR3 length equals 13 residues. The germline V gene encodes CDR1 MNHEY and CDR2 SMNVEV (reference sequence). CDR3 residues: CSRPGQIYNEQFF. The CDR3 coding sequence is TGTTCGAGGCCGGGACAGATTTACAATGAGCAGTTCTTC.

The chain carries TRBV4-1 and TRBJ1-2; no clear D. V dropped 2 bases and J dropped 3 bases, with 13 bases sitting between them. The germline gives CDR1 MGHRA, CDR2 YSYEKL. This CDR3 has 15 residues. The CDR3 is CASSQSWRADYGYTF. In DNA, the CDR3 is TGCGCCAGCAGCCAATCATGGAGGGCTGACTATGGCTACACCTTC.

The CDR3 protein is CATRQQGGSQPQHF. In DNA form, the CDR3 reads TGTGCCACCAGACAACAGGGGGGAAGTCAGCCCCAGCATTTT. The V call is TRBV15, the J call TRBJ1-5; the match to TRBD1 covers 8 bases. Germline V gives CDR1 LNHNV, CDR2 YYDKDF (reference sequence). The V segment lost 6 bases and the J segment 6 bases; nucleotides outside the gene matches: 7. The CDR3 runs 14 residues.

The V call is TRBV30, the J call TRBJ2-3; 9 positions match TRBD2. The CDR3 has 13 amino acids. Germline CDR1 reads GTSNPN; CDR2 reads SVGIG (reference sequence). Trimming cost V 5 bases and J 1 base; bases outside gene matches: 1. The CDR3 is CAWSSGGTDTQYF. The CDR3 coding sequence is TGTGCCTGGTCTAGCGGGGGCACAGATACGCAGTATTTT.

This clone has only one observation. The chain has TRBV6-5 and TRBJ2-7; 7 bases agree with TRBD1. The CDR3 is 15 residues long. Losses at the gene ends were 6 bases for V and 0 bases for J; bases not matched to a gene: 8. CDR1 is MNHEY and CDR2 is SVGAGI in the germline V gene. The CDR3 nucleotides read TGTGCCAGCAGAGCAAACCCAGGGGGCTCCTACGAGCAGTACTTC. Its translation: CASRANPGGSYEQYF.

V is TRBV7-2 and J is TRBJ2-2, with TRBD2 matching 9 bases. Per germline, CDR1 SGHTA and CDR2 FQGNSA. The J segment lost 6 bases and the V segment lost 5 bases, leaving 4 bases of the junction unmatched. The CDR3 extends over 14 amino acids. The CDR3 DNA follows: TGTGCCAGCAGCCAGGGACTAGCAGCCGGGGAGCTGTTTTTT. It translates to CASSQGLAAGELFF.

V and J are TRBV5-8 and TRBJ1-5; 8 nucleotides agree with TRBD1. This CDR3 is 15 amino acids long. Germline-derived CDR1 and CDR2 are SGHTS and YDEGEE. J lost 5 bases, V lost 4 bases, and 8 bases had no gene match. The CDR3 loop is CASSPLGQVDQPQHF. CDR3 DNA sequence: TGTGCCAGCAGCCCTCTGGGACAGGTCGATCAGCCCCAGCATTTT. Variable domain in full (rest from reference TRBV5-8 and TRBJ1-5): EAGVTQSPTHLIKTRGQQATLRCSPISGHTSVYWYQQALGLGLQFLLWYDEGEERNRGNFPPRFSGRQFPNYSSELNVNALELEDSALYLCASSPLGQVDQPQHFGDGTRLSIL.

The chain has TRBV5-4 and TRBJ2-7, with TRBD1 matching 10 bases. There are 13 residues in the CDR3. The germline gives CDR1 SGHNT, CDR2 YYREEE (reference sequence). Losses at the gene ends were 3 bases for V and 4 bases for J; bases not matched to a gene: 1. The CDR3 loop is CASSSGQGYEQYF. The CDR3 coding sequence is TGTGCCAGCAGCTCGGGACAGGGGTACGAGCAGTACTTC.

The rearrangement joins TRBV2 to TRBJ2-7; perhaps TRBD2 as D (5 bases). V was cut by 6 bases and J by 1 base, with 7 bases left in between. The CDR3 loop spans 12 amino acids. In germline, CDR1 is SNHLY, CDR2 FYNNEI. CDR3 in amino acids: CASRRGSYEQYF. The DNA for the CDR3 is TGTGCCAGCAGACGGGGATCCTACGAGCAGTACTTC. The variable domain in full, completed from reference TRBV2 and TRBJ2-7, reads EPEVTQTPSHQVTQMGQEVILRCVPISNHLYFYWYRQILGQKVEFLVSFYNNEISEKSEIFDDQFSVERPDGSNFTLKIRSTKLEDSAMYFCASRRGSYEQYFGPGTRLTVT.

The rearrangement uses TRBV11-3 and TRBJ2-3; the match to TRBD2 covers 7 bases. Trimming at V came to 1 base and at J to 4 bases, leaving 8 bases not matched to a gene. This CDR3 spans 16 amino acids. Per germline, CDR1 SGHNT and CDR2 YENEEA. This CDR3 is CASSLGWTSTSDTQYF. In DNA form, the CDR3 reads TGTGCCAGCAGCTTAGGCTGGACTAGTACGTCAGATACGCAGTATTTT. The variable domain in full, completed from reference TRBV11-3 and TRBJ2-3, reads EAGVVQSPRYKIIEKKQPVAFWCNPISGHNTLYWYLQNLGQGPELLIRYENEEAVDDSQLPKDRFSAERLKGVDSTLKIQPAELGDSAVYLCASSLGWTSTSDTQYFGPGTRLTVL.

This clone showed up just once. The chain joins TRBV19 to TRBJ2-7; possible D gene TRBD1, 5 bases. Per germline, CDR1 LNHDA and CDR2 SQIVND (reference sequence). CDR3 length equals 15 residues. V lost 1 base and J lost 6, with 16 bases in between. The CDR3 region is CASSIGLQEMAEQYF. For the CDR3, the DNA is TGTGCCAGTAGTATAGGTCTACAGGAGATGGCCGAGCAGTACTTC.

The V and J genes are TRBV13 and TRBJ2-1, with 9 positions matching TRBD2. The CDR3 extends over 15 amino acids. CDR1 PRHDT and CDR2 FYEKMQ come from the germline V gene (reference sequence). The junction had 6 bases not matched to a gene; V was cut back by 3 bases and J by 6 bases. CDR3 sequence (DNA): TGTGCCAGCAGCTTCCTTAGCGGGGGAGCCAATGAGCAGTTCTTC. This gives the protein CASSFLSGGANEQFF.

The V call is TRBV5-6, the J call TRBJ2-7, with D perhaps TRBD1 (6 bases). The CDR3 totals 14 residues. Trimming shortened V by 0 bases and J by 1 base, and 8 bases separated the two germline ends. Germline V gene lookup returns CDR1 SGHDT and CDR2 YYEEEE. The CDR3 region has the DNA TGTGCCAGCAGCTTGGTGACAGGTTCCTACGAGCAGTACTTC. Its protein product is CASSLVTGSYEQYF. The full variable domain, its missing parts supplied by reference TRBV5-6 and TRBJ2-7, is DAGVTQSPTHLIKTRGQQVTLRCSPKSGHDTVSWYQQALGQGPQFIFQYYEEEERQRGNFPDRFSGHQFPNYSSELNVNALLLGDSALYLCASSLVTGSYEQYFGPGTRLTVT.

This sequence joins TRBV10-1 and TRBJ2-1; 10 positions match TRBD2. The CDR3 has 15 residues. V shed 3 bases, J shed 5 bases, and the junction held 4 bases outside the gene matches. Germline assignment: CDR1 WNHNN and CDR2 SYGVQD (reference sequence). The CDR3 DNA sequence: TGCGCCAGCAGTGAAGGACTAGCGGTCAACAATGAGCAGTTCTTC. Its translation is CASSEGLAVNNEQFF.

The rearrangement joins TRBV5-1 to TRBJ1-2; D is uncertain. Trimming took 9 bases from V and 6 from J, leaving 12 bases between them. Per germline, CDR1 SGHRS and CDR2 YFSETQ. The CDR3 runs 11 residues. The CDR3 nucleotides read TGCGCCATCGAGGACGGGGATGGCTACACCTTC. Translation: CAIEDGDGYTF.

The chain has TRBV6-5 and TRBJ1-6; D possibly corresponds to TRBD1 (6 bases). The CDR3 length is 15 residues. V lost 2 bases and J 4 bases, leaving 9 bases between the germline ends. Germline CDR1 reads MNHEY; CDR2 reads SVGAGI. CDR3 nucleotides: TGTGCCAGCAGTTACCGTACAGGGTATAATTCACCCCTCCACTTT. Translating gives CASSYRTGYNSPLHF.

V is TRBV27 and J is TRBJ2-2; a possible D gene is TRBD2 (6 bases). Germline V CDR1 and CDR2: MNHEY, SMNVEV (reference sequence). CDR3 length: 15 amino acids. Trimming left V 5 bases short and J 7 bases short, with 17 bases between. CDR3 loop: CASSPWRGAGGELFF. The CDR3 nucleotides are TGTGCCAGCAGTCCTTGGAGGGGCGCGGGCGGGGAGCTGTTTTTT.

This clone was counted only a few times. This chain uses TRBV28 with TRBJ1-1, with a weak D call TRBD1 (5 bases). V was cut by 6 bases and J by 11 bases, with 13 bases left in between. In germline, CDR1 is MDHEN, CDR2 SYDVKM. The CDR3 has 11 residues. CDR3 bases: TGTGCCAGCAGGCTAGGGGCTGGGGCTTTCTTT. This translates into CASRLGAGAFF.

V gene TRBV28 combines with J gene TRBJ1-2; D remains ambiguous. CDR1 and CDR2 from the germline V gene are MDHEN and SYDVKM. The CDR3 runs 11 residues. V was pared by 7 bases and J by 10 bases, with 13 bases between. The CDR3: CASTQGRAYTF. The CDR3 region has the DNA TGTGCCAGCACCCAAGGGAGGGCCTACACCTTC.

The rearrangement joins TRBV5-5 to TRBJ2-7; tentative D call: TRBD1 (6 bases). V was clipped by 4 bases and J by 4 bases, with 15 bases between them. The length of the CDR3 is 14 residues. Germline loops: CDR1 SGHKS, CDR2 YYEKEE (reference sequence). The CDR3, as DNA: TGTGCCAGCAGCCCGCGGACAGCCTCGTACGAGCAGTACTTC. Translating it yields CASSPRTASYEQYF. Based on the CDR3 plus reference TRBV5-5 and TRBJ2-7, the full variable domain is DAGVTQSPTHLIKTRGQQVTLRCSPISGHKSVSWYQQVLGQGPQFIFQYYEKEERGRGNFPDRFSARQFPNYSSELNVNALLLGDSALYLCASSPRTASYEQYFGPGTRLTVT.